The sequence of this T cell receptor (beta chain) was determined in a study of CD8 T cells in ankylosing spondylitis. TCRdb fed the 5' RACE reads into MiXCR, producing one record per CDR3 protein. The sample holds almost 250,000 distinct CDR3 sequences, roughly 32% seen once. This CDR3 contains 15 residues. Germline V gene data show CDR1 as SNHLY and CDR2 as FYNNEI. The V end was cut by 6 bases, the J end by 7 bases, with 21 bases between. The sequenced sample was blood, either unsorted or a sorted T cell fraction (not recorded which). The rearrangement links TRBV2 to TRBJ1-2; D uncertain. The sequence derives from a male donor with ankylosing spondylitis or in good health (not recorded which). The CDR3 loop reads CASSFLRAGSFGYTF. The CDR3 bases are TGTGCCAGCAGCTTCTTGCGCGCCGGGTCTTTTGGCTACACCTTC.